One sample yielded the 14 T cell receptor beta chains listed below, sequenced in a study of blood T cell repertoires in COVID-19. Here immunoSEQ multiplex PCR was the method, and the copy in TCRdb shows in-frame clones only, minus some. There are nearly 350,000 clones in the sample; 85% to 90% occur only once, and about 6% lies in the top ten. The sample consisted of peripheral blood. These receptors all stem from a woman aged 50 to 60 with COVID-19, enrolled during active disease.

The chain recombines TRBV19 with TRBJ2-7; 9 nucleotides line up with TRBD1. Unmatched junction bases numbered 4, after V lost 5 bases and J lost 2 bases. The CDR3 spans 14 residues. CDR1 and CDR2 (germline): LNHDA, SQIVND (reference sequence). CDR3 loop: CASSPTGGPYEQYF. The DNA of the CDR3 is TGTGCCAGTAGTCCCACAGGGGGCCCCTACGAGCAGTACTTC.

This clone was observed once. The V call is TRBV6-5, the J call TRBJ2-7; weak D call: TRBD2 (6 bases). This CDR3 is 13 amino acids long. V was shortened by 6 bases and J by 2 bases, with 11 bases between the two germline ends. The germline CDR1 and CDR2 sequences are MNHEY and SVGAGI. DNA for the CDR3: TGTGCCAGCAGCCGGGAGCCACCCTACGAGCAGTACTTC. Protein: CASSREPPYEQYF.

The chain has TRBV10-2 and TRBJ2-3; 7 bases match TRBD2. V trimming: 9 bases; J trimming: 5 bases; junction bases outside the gene matches: 8. Germline V gene sequence: CDR1 WSHSY, CDR2 SAAADI. The CDR3 is made up of 13 amino acids. The CDR3 is CASREGPGDTQYF. As DNA, the CDR3 is TGCGCCAGTAGGGAGGGCCCTGGAGATACGCAGTATTTT.

The V call is TRBV7-9, the J call TRBJ2-1; 9 bases agree with TRBD2. The CDR3 consists of 18 residues. Trimming at V came to 5 bases and at J to 8 bases, leaving 19 bases not matched to a gene. Germline V gives CDR1 SEHNR, CDR2 FQNEAQ (reference sequence). CDR3 nucleotide sequence: TGTGCCAGCAGCGGACGACTAGCGGCACTCGCGTCCTCTGATGAGCAGTTCTTC. This codes for CASSGRLAALASSDEQFF.

This clone is large within its sample. This chain uses TRBV6-2 or TRBV6-3 with TRBJ2-1; 7 nucleotides align to TRBD2. The germline CDR1 and CDR2 sequences are MNHEY and SVGEGT. The ends lost 4 bases at V and 2 bases at J; junction bases unmatched: 8. The CDR3 covers 16 residues. The DNA of the CDR3 is TGTGCCAGCAGTTGGGTCGCGGGAGATCCCTACAATGAGCAGTTCTTC. Protein product: CASSWVAGDPYNEQFF.

The chain has TRBV6-6 and TRBJ2-7, with 11 positions matching TRBD2. CDR1 is MNHNY and CDR2 is SVGAGI in the germline V gene (reference sequence). The CDR3 covers 16 residues. J was trimmed by 0 bases and V by 5 bases; bases with no gene match: 6. The CDR3 is CASSAPGLAASYEQYF. The CDR3 coding sequence is TGTGCCAGCAGTGCCCCGGGACTAGCGGCCTCCTACGAGCAGTACTTC.

J is TRBJ1-2 and V is TRBV7-9; 8 nucleotides match TRBD1. The CDR3 runs to 16 residues. Per germline, CDR1 SEHNR and CDR2 FQNEAQ (reference sequence). Trimming took 3 bases from V and 3 from J; bases not matched to a gene: 9. The CDR3 sequence is CASSLNQGAYDYGYTF. In nucleotides, the CDR3 is TGTGCCAGCAGCTTGAATCAGGGGGCGTACGACTATGGCTACACCTTC.

A single count supports this clone. The chain employs TRBV27 and TRBJ2-1; 9 positions match TRBD1. The V and J ends lost 6 bases and 7 bases, in that order; junction bases with no gene match: 10. Germline values: CDR1 MNHEY, CDR2 SMNVEV (reference sequence). The CDR3 is 15 amino acids. CDR3 bases: TGTGCCAGCAGCATACAGGGGGCGAGCGGAAATGAGCAGTTCTTC. Translating gives CASSIQGASGNEQFF.

This chain links TRBV5-1 with TRBJ2-7; 13 bases are a match to TRBD2. The CDR3 loop spans 15 amino acids. The junction had 3 bases not matched to a gene; V was cut back by 4 bases and J by 2 bases. The V gene's germline CDR1 is SGHRS and CDR2 YFSETQ. CDR3 region: CASSPTSGRAYEQYF. The CDR3 DNA sequence: TGCGCCAGCAGCCCCACTAGCGGGAGGGCCTACGAGCAGTACTTC.

V is TRBV29-1 and J is TRBJ2-1; D call uncertain. CDR3 size: 13 residues. Germline V gives CDR1 SQVTM, CDR2 ANQGSEA. V was cut by 2 bases and J by 1 base, with 6 bases left in between. As DNA, the CDR3 is TGCAGCGTTGAACGCAGTTCCTACAATGAGCAGTTCTTC. Translation gives CSVERSSYNEQFF.

Only a few counts were recorded for this clone. This rearrangement joins TRBV4-3 to TRBJ1-5; TRBD1 is a possible D gene (5 bases). CDR3 length: 17 amino acids. From germline, CDR1 is LGHNA and CDR2 YSLEER. V was clipped by 0 bases and J by 1 base, with 13 bases between them. DNA of the CDR3: TGCGCCAGCAGCCAAGAGTTGGGGGGTAGGAGCAATCAGCCCCAGCATTTT. This gives the protein CASSQELGGRSNQPQHF.

This sequence joins TRBV7-2 and TRBJ1-2, with a tentative D call TRBD1 (5 bases). CDR1 is SGHTA, CDR2 FQGNSA, per germline. The CDR3 runs to 16 residues. Trimming shortened V by 0 bases and J by 2 bases, and 13 bases separated the two germline ends. CDR3 sequence: CASSLASQGSNYGYTF. CDR3 DNA sequence: TGTGCCAGCAGCTTAGCGTCTCAGGGTTCAAACTATGGCTACACCTTC.

The rearrangement links TRBV7-9 to TRBJ1-5; D is undetermined. The germline CDR1 and CDR2 sequences are SEHNR and FQNEAQ (reference sequence). The CDR3 covers 15 residues. V was cut by 1 base and J by 7 bases, with 14 bases left in between. The CDR3 DNA is TGTGCCAGCAGCTTAGAGGGCGGGGTCGGGCAGCCCCAGCATTTT. Translated: CASSLEGGVGQPQHF. The whole variable domain, filled in from reference TRBV7-9 and TRBJ1-5, reads DTGVSQNPRHKITKRGQNVTFRCDPISEHNRLYWYRQTLGQGPEFLTYFQNEAQLEKSRLLSDRFSAERPKGSFSTLEIQRTEQGDSAMYLCASSLEGGVGQPQHFGDGTRLSIL.

In this sample, this clone turned up a few times. This chain links TRBV4-2 with TRBJ1-1; tentatively, D is TRBD1 (5 bases). V dropped 0 bases and J dropped 7 bases, with 12 bases sitting between them. Looked up from germline, CDR1 is LGHNA and CDR2 is YNFKEQ. The CDR3 has 14 amino acids. CDR3 in DNA: TGTGCCAGCAGCCAAGATTTAGGGGTGATTGAAGCTTTCTTT. Its protein product is CASSQDLGVIEAFF.